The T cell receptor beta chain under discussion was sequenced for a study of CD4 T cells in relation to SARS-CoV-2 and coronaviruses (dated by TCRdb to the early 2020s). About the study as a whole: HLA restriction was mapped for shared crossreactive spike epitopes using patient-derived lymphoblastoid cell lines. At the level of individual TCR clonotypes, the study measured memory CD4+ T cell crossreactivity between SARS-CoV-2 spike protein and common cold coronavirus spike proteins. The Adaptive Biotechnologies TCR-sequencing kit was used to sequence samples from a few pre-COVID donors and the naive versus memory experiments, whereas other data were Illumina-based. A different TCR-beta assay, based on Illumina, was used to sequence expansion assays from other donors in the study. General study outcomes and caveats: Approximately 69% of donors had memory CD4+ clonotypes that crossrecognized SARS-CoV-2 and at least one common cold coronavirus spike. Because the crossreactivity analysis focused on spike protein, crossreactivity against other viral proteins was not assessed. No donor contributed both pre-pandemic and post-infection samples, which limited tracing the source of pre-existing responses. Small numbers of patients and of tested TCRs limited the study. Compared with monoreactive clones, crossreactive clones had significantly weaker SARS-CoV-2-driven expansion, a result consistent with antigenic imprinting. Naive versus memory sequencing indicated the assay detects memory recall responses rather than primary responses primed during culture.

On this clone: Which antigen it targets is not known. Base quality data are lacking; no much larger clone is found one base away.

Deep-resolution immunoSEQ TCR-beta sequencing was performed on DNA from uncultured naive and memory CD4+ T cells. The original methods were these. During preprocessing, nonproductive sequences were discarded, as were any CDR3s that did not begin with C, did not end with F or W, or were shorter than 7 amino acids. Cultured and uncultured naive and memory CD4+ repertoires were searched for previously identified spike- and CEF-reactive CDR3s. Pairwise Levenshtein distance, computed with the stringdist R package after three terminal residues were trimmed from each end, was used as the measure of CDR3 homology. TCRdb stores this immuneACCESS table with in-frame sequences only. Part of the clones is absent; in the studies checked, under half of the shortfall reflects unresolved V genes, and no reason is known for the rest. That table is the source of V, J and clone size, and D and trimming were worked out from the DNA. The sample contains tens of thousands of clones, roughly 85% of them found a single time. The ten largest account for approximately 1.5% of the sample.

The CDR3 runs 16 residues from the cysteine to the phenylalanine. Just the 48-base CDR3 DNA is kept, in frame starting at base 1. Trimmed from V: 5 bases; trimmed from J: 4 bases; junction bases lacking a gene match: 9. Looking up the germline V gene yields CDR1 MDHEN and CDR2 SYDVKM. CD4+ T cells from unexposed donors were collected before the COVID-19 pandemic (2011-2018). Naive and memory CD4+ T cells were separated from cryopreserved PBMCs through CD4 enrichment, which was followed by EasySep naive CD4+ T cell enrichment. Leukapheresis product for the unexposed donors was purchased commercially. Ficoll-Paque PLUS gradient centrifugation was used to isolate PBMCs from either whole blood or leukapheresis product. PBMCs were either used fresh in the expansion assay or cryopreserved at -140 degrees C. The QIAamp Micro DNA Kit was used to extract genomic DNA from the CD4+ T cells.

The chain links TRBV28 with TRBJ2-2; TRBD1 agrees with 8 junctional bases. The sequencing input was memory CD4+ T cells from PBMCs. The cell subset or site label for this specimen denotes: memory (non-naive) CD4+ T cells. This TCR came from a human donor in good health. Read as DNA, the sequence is TGTGCCAGCAGTGACCTCCGGACAGGGCCCACCGGGGAGCTGTTTTTT. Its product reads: CASSDLRTGPTGELFF.